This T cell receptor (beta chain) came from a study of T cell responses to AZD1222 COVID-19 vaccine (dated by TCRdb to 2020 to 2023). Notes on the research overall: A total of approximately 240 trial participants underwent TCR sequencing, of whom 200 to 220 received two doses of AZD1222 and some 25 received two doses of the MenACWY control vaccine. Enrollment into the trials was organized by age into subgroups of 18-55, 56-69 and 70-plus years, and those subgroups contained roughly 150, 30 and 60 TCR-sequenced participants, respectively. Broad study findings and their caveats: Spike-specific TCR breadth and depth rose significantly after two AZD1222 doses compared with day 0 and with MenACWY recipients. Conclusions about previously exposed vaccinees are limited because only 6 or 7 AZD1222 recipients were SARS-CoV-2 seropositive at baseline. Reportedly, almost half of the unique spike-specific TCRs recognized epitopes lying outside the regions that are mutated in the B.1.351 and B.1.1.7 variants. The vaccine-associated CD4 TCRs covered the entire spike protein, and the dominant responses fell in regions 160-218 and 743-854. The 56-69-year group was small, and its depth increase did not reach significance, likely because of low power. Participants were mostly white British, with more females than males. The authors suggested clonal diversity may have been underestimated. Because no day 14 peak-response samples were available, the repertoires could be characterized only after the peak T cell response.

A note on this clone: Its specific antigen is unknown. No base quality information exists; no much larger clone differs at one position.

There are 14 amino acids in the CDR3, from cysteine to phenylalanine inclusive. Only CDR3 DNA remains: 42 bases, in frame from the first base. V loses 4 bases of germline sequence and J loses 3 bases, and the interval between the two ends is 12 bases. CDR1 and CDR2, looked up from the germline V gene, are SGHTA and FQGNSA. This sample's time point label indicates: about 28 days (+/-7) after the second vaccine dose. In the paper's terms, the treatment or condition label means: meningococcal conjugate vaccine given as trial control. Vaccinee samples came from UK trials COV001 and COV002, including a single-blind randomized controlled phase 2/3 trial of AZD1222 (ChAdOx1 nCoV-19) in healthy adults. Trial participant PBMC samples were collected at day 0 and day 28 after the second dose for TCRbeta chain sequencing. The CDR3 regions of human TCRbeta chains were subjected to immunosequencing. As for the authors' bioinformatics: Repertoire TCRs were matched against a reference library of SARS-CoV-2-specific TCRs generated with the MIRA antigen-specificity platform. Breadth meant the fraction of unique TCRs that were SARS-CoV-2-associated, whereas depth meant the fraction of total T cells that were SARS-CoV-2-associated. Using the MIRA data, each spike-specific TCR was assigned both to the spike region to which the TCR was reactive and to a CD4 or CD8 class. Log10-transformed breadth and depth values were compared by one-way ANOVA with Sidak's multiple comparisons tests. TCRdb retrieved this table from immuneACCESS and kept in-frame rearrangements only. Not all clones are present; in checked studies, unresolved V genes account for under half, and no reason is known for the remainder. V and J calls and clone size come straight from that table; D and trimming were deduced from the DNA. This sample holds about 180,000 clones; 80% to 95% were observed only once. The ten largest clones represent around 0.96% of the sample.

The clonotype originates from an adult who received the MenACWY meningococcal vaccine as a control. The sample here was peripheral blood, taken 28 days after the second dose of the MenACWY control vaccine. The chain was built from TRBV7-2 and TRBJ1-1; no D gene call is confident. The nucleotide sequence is TGTGCCAGCAGCTCCCAATTCGGAGACACTGAAGCTTTCTTT. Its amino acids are CASSSQFGDTEAFF.